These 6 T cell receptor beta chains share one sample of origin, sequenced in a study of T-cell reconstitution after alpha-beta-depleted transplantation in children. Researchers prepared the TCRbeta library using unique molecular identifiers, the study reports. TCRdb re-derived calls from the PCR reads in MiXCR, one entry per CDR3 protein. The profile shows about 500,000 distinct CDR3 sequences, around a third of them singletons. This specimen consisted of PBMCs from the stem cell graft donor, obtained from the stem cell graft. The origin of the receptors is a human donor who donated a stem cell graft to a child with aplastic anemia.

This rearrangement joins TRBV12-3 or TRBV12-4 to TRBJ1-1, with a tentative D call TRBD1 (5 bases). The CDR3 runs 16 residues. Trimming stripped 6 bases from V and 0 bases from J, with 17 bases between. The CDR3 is CASSTTFRALNTEAFF. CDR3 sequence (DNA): TGTGCCAGCAGCACCACCTTCAGGGCGCTGAACACTGAAGCTTTCTTT.

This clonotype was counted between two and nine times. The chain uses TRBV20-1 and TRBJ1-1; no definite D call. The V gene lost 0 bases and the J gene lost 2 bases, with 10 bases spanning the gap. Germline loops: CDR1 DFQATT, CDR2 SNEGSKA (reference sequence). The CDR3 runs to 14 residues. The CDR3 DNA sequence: TGCAGTGCTAGAGATTATGAGGGTAACACTGAAGCTTTCTTT. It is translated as CSARDYEGNTEAFF.

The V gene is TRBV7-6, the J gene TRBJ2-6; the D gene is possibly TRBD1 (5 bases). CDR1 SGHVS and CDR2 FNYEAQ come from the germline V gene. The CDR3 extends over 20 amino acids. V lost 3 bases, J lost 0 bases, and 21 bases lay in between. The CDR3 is CASSFTVEQGLISGANVLTF. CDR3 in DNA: TGTGCCAGCAGCTTCACCGTCGAGCAGGGTCTTATCTCTGGGGCCAACGTCCTGACTTTC.

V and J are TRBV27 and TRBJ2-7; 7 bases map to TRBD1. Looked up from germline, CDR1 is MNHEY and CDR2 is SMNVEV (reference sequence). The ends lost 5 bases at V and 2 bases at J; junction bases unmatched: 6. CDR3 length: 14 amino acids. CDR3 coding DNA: TGTGCCAGCAGTCCGACAGGGATCCCCTACGAGCAGTACTTC. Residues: CASSPTGIPYEQYF.

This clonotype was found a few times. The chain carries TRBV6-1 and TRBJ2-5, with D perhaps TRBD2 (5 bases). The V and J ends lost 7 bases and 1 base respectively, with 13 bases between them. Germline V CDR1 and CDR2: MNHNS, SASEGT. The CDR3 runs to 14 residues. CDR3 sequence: CASKLSGSQETQYF. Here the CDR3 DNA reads TGTGCCAGCAAACTAAGCGGATCCCAAGAGACCCAGTACTTC.

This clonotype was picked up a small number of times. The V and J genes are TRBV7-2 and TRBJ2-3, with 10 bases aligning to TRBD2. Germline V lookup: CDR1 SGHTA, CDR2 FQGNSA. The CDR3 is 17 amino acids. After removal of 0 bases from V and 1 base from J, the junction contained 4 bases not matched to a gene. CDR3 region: CASSLAVGTSGTDTQYF. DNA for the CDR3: TGTGCCAGCAGCTTAGCTGTCGGGACTAGCGGCACAGATACGCAGTATTTT.